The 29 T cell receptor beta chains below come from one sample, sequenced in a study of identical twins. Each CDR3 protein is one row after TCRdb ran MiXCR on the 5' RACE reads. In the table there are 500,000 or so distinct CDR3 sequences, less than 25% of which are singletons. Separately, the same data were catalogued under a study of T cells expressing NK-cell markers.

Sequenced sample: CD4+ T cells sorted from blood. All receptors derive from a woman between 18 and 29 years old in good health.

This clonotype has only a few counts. This CDR3 is CASSLMGQAEAFF. CDR3 DNA: TGTGCCAGCAGCTTAATGGGGCAGGCTGAAGCTTTCTTT. The rearrangement uses TRBV7-9 and TRBJ1-1; tentatively, D is TRBD1 (5 bases). Deletions cut 2 bases from V and 6 bases from J, with 10 bases between. The CDR3 covers 13 residues. Germline values: CDR1 SEHNR, CDR2 FQNEAQ (reference sequence).

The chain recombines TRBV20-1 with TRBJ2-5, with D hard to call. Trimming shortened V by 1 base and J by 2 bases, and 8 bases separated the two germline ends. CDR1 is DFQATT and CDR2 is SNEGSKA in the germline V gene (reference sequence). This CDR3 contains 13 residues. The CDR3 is CSARVWGQETQYF. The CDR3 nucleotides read TGCAGTGCTAGAGTATGGGGTCAAGAGACCCAGTACTTC.

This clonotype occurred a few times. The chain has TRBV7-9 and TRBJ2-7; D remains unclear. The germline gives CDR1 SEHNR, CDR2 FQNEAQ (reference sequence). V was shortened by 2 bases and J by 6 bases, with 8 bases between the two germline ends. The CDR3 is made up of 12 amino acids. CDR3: CASSLNPSEQYF. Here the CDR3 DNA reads TGTGCCAGCAGCTTAAACCCAAGCGAGCAGTACTTC.

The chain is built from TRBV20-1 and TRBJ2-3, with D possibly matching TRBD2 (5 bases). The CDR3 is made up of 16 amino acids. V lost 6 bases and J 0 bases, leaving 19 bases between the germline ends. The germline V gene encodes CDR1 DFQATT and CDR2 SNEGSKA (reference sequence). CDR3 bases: TGCAGTGCCACTATCGGCGGGTTCACTAGCACAGATACGCAGTATTTT. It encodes CSATIGGFTSTDTQYF.

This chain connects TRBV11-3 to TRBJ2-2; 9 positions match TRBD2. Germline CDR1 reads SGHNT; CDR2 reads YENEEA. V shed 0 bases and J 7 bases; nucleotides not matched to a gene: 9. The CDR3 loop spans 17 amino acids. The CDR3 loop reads CASSLEIAGAFGGELFF. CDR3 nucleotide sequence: TGTGCCAGCAGCTTAGAGATAGCGGGGGCCTTCGGCGGGGAGCTGTTTTTT. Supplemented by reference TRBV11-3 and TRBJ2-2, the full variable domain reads EAGVVQSPRYKIIEKKQPVAFWCNPISGHNTLYWYLQNLGQGPELLIRYENEEAVDDSQLPKDRFSAERLKGVDSTLKIQPAELGDSAVYLCASSLEIAGAFGGELFFGEGSRLTVL.

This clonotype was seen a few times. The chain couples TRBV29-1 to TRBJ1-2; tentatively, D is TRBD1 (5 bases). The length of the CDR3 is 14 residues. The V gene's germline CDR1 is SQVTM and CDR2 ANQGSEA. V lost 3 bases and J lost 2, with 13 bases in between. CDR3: CSVESGDGNYGYTF. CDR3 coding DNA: TGCAGCGTTGAGTCGGGGGACGGAAACTATGGCTACACCTTC.

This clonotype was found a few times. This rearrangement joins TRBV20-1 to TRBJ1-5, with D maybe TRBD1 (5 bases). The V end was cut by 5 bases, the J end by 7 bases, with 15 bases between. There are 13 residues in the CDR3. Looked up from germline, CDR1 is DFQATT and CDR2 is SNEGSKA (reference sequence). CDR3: CSAGDGAGQPQHF. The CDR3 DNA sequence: TGCAGTGCTGGGGACGGGGCCGGGCAGCCCCAGCATTTT.

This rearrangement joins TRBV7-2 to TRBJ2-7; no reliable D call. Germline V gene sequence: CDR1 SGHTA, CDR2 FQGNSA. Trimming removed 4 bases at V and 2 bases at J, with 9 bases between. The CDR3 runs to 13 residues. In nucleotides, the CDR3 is TGTGCCAGCAGCTCGCGGTCGACCTACGAGCAGTACTTC. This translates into CASSSRSTYEQYF.

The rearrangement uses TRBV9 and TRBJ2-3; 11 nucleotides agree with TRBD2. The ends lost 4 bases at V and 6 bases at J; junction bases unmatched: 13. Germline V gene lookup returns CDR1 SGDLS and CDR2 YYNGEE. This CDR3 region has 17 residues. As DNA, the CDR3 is TGTGCCAGCAGCCCAGCCGGGACTAGCGGAGGATGGGATACGCAGTATTTT. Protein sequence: CASSPAGTSGGWDTQYF.

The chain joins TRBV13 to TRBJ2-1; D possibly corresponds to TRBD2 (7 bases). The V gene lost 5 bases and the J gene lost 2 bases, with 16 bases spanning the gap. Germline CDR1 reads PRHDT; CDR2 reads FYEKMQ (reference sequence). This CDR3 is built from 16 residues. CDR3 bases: TGTGCCAGCAGCCCCGGGGGGCGGACAACCTACAATGAGCAGTTCTTC. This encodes CASSPGGRTTYNEQFF.

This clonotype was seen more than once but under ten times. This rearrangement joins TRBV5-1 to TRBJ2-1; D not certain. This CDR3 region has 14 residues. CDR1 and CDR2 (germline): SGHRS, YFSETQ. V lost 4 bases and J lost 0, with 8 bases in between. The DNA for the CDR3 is TGCGCCAGCAGCGGATTCAACTCCTACAATGAGCAGTTCTTC. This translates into CASSGFNSYNEQFF. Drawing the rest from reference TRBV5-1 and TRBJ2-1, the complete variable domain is KAGVTQTPRYLIKTRGQQVTLSCSPISGHRSVSWYQQTPGQGLQFLFEYFSETQRNKGNFPGRFSGRQFSNSRSEMNVSTLELGDSALYLCASSGFNSYNEQFFGPGTRLTVL.

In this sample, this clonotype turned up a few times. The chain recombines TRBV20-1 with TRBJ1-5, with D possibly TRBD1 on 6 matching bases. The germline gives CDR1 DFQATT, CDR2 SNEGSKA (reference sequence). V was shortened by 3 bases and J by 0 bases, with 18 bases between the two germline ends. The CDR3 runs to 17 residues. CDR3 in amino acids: CSASHRVGHNSNQPQHF. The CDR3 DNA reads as TGCAGTGCTAGTCATCGGGTGGGACACAATAGCAATCAGCCCCAGCATTTT.

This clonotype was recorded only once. CDR3 DNA: TGCAGTGTCTTCAGCGGGAATCAGCCCCAGCATTTT. It specifies CSVFSGNQPQHF. This chain uses TRBV20-1 with TRBJ1-5; D unresolved. The V gene's germline CDR1 is DFQATT and CDR2 SNEGSKA (reference sequence). CDR3 size: 12 residues. Trimming left V 7 bases short and J 4 bases short, with 11 bases between.

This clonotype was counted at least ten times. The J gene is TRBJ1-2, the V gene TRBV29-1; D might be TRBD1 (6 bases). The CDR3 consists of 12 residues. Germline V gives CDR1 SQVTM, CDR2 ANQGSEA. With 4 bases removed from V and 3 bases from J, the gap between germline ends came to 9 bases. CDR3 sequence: CSVARTDYGYTF. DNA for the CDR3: TGCAGCGTTGCTCGGACAGACTATGGCTACACCTTC.

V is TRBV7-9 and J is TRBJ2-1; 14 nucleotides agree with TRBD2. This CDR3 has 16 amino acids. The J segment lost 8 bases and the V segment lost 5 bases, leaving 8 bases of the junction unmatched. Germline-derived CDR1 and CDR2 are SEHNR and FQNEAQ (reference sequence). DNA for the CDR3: TGTGCCAGCAGCCCCGGACTAGCGGGGGGAAGGCATGAGCAGTTCTTC. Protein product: CASSPGLAGGRHEQFF.

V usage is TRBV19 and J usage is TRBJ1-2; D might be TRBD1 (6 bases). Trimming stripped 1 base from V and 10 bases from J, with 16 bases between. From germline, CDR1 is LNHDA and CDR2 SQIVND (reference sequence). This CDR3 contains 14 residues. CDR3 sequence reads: CASSIARQGRIYTF. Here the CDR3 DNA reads TGTGCCAGTAGTATAGCCCGGCAGGGGAGAATCTACACCTTC.

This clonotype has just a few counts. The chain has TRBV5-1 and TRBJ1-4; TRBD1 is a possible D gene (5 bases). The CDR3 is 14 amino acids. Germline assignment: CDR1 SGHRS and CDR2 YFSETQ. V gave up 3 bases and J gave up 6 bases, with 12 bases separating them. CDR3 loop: CASSSQGAHEKLFF. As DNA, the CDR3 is TGCGCCAGCAGCTCCCAGGGAGCCCATGAAAAACTGTTTTTT.

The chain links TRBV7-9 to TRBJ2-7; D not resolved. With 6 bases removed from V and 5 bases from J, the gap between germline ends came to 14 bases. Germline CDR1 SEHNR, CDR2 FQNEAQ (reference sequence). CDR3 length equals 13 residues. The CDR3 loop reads CASSLLKVHEQYF. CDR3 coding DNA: TGTGCCAGCAGTCTACTCAAGGTCCACGAGCAGTACTTC.

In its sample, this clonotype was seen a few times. In DNA form, the CDR3 reads TGTGCCAGCAGCCAGGCTGCCGGGGGAAGGCAGTACTTC. Translation gives CASSQAAGGRQYF. The chain couples TRBV3-1 to TRBJ2-7, with D tentatively TRBD2 (6 bases). In germline, CDR1 is LGHDT, CDR2 YNNKEL (reference sequence). V lost 3 bases to trimming and J lost 9 bases, with 15 bases between them. CDR3 size: 13 residues.

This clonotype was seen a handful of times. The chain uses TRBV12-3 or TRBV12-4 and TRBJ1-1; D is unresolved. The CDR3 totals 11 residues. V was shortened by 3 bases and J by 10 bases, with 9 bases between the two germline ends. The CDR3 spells CASSFRSGAFF. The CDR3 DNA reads TGTGCCAGCAGTTTCAGAAGTGGAGCTTTCTTT.

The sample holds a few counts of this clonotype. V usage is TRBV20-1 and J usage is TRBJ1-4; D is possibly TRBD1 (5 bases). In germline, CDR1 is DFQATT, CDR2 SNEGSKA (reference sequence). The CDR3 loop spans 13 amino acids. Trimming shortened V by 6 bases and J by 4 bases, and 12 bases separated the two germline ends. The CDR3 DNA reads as TGCAGTGCCACGGGGCACAGTAATGAAAAACTGTTTTTT. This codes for CSATGHSNEKLFF.

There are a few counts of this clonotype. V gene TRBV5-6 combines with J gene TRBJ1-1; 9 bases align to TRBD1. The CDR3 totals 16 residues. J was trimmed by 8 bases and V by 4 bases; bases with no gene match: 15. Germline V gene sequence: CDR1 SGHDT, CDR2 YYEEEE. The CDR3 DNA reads TGTGCCAGCAGCCCCGGATTTCGGGACAGGGCGTGGGAAGCTTTCTTT. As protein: CASSPGFRDRAWEAFF.

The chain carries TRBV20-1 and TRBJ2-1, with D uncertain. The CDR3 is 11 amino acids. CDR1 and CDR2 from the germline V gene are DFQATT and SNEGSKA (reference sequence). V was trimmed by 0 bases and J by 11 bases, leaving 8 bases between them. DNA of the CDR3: TGCAGTGCTAGAGATAAGGCAAAGCAGTTCTTC. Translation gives CSARDKAKQFF.

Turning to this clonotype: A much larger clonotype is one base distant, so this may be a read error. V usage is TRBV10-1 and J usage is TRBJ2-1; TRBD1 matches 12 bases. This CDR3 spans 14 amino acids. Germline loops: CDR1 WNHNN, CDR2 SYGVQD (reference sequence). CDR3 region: CSSNPGQGAGEQFF. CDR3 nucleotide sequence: TGCTCCAGCAACCCGGGACAGGGGGCCGGTGAGCAGTTCTTC.

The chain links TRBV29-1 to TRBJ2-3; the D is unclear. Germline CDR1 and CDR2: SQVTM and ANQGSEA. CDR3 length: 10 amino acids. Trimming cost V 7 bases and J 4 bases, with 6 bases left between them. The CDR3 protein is CSGSADTQYF. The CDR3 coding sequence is TGCAGCGGATCCGCAGATACGCAGTATTTT.

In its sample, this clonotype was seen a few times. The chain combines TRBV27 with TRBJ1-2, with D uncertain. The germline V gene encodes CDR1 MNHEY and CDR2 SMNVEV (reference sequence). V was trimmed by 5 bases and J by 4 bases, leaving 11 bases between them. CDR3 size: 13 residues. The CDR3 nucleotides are TGTGCCAGCAGTCCTACTGATCCCTATGGCTACACCTTC. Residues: CASSPTDPYGYTF.

The CDR3 here is CASRLWGQDTEAFF. The DNA of the CDR3 is TGCGCCAGCAGGTTGTGGGGGCAGGACACTGAAGCTTTCTTT. The V gene is TRBV5-1, the J gene TRBJ1-1; possibly TRBD1 for D (6 bases). Germline V lookup: CDR1 SGHRS, CDR2 YFSETQ. This CDR3 is built from 14 residues. Trimming removed 5 bases at V and 3 bases at J, with 14 bases between.

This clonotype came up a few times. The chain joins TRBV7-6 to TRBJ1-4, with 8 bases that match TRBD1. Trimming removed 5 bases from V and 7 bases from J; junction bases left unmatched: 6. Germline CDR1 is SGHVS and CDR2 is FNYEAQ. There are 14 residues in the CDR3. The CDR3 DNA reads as TGTGCCAGCAGCACAACTACAGGGGGTGAAAAACTGTTTTTT. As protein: CASSTTTGGEKLFF.

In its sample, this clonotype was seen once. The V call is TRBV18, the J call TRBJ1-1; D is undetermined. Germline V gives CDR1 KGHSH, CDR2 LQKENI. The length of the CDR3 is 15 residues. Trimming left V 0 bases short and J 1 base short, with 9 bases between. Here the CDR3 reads CASSPPKGTNTEAFF. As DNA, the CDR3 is TGTGCCAGCTCACCACCAAAGGGAACGAACACTGAAGCTTTCTTT.